This TCR beta chain appears in the sequencing data of a study of vaccination and CD4 T cells after COVID-19 (dated by TCRdb to 2022 to 2024). Regarding the research as a whole: In the convalescent cohort there were six males and four females, among whom were two Hispanic individuals, seven Caucasians, two Asians and one multiracial person. Post-COVID blood samples were collected from convalescent patients a median of around 96 days after diagnosis, with a range of about 30 to 161 days. The spike-specific CD4+ TCR repertoire was compared before and after mRNA vaccination in 10 to 11 COVID-19 convalescent patients and a handful of infection-naive healthy vaccine recipients. At the TCR clonotype level, an earlier paper using these donors assessed memory CD4+ T cell crossreactivity between SARS-CoV-2 and common cold coronavirus spike proteins. In control cultures, a CEFX viral epitope pool was used as positive control, an HIV-1 Nef peptide pool was used as negative control, or no peptide was added. The time from the second vaccine dose to post-vaccine blood sampling had a median of roughly 70 days and ranged from roughly 13 to 241 days. Participants got two doses of the Pfizer-BioNTech BNT162b2 vaccine (n=8) or two doses of the Moderna mRNA-1273 vaccine (n=2). The cultures were stimulated with overlapping spike peptide pools from SARS-CoV-2 and from the common cold coronaviruses HCoV-NL63, HCoV-OC43 and HCoV-229E.

What the research found in general, with its limitations: The median number of SARS-CoV-2-reactive clonotypes rose from about 23 after infection to 38 after vaccination, but the change was not significant. In convalescent patients, a median approximately 83% of post-vaccine SARS-CoV-2-reactive clones were detected only after vaccination, suggesting vaccine-specific priming. Of the vaccine-specific clones in convalescent patients, 304 of 307, or nearly all, reacted only to SARS-CoV-2 spike and did not cross-react with common cold coronaviruses. The study included relatively few convalescent patients and did not analyze early timepoints after natural infection.

The library was produced with PCR. TCR sequencing of DNA from cultured CD4+ T cells used the Oncomine TCR Beta short-read assay at the Johns Hopkins FTIC core. The QIAamp micro DNA kit was used to extract genomic DNA from the cultured CD4+ T cells. Oncomine TCR Beta libraries from cultured CD4+ T cells were pooled with unique dual indexes and sequenced on an Illumina iSeq 100. Per the authors' processing: Non-productive sequences were filtered out, and CDR3s that did not start with C, did not end with F or W, or were shorter than 7 amino acids were discarded. Antigen-specific clonotypes were identified using the MANAFEST web application through comparison of peptide-stimulated wells with reference and other culture wells. Positive clones required FDR below 0.05, an odds ratio above 5, and productive frequency above 0.1% in at least two of three replicate wells. Clonotypes that were significantly expanded in both SARS-CoV-2 spike wells and at least one common cold coronavirus spike condition were defined as cross-reactive. Similarity between CDR3 sequences was evaluated in R version 3.6.1 using Levenshtein distances (stringdist) and unrooted phylogenetic trees (ape). TCRdb took the public reads, trimmed them with fastp at Q25, ran MiXCR for clone calling and kept in-frame beta chains. Identical CDR3 protein sequences are pooled into one entry, listed with their most common genes and DNA. None of the V and J calls come from the authors' own analysis; TCRdb made them. The sample table holds over 7,000 distinct CDR3 sequences, of which approximately 46% were seen once. 30% to 35% of the sample is in the top ten clones.

V loses 5 bases at its end and J loses 3 bases; junction bases beyond the gene matches: 7. The germline V gene provides CDR1 SNHLY and CDR2 FYNNEI. The CDR3 covers 15 residues, taking in both the cysteine and the phenylalanine. The sequence is cut down to CDR3 DNA, 45 bases in frame from base 1. To note about this clonotype: Its antigen has not been determined. No much larger clone exists at a distance of one base, and base qualities are not known.

Read against the paper, the sample's treatment or condition label means: roughly ten-day PBMC culture with coronavirus spike peptide pools or control peptides (ViraFEST assay). CD4+ T cells from unexposed donors were collected before the COVID-19 pandemic (2011-2018). The ViraFEST assay was used in the study, in which antigen-specific T cells were expanded with peptide pools and expanded clonotypes were subsequently identified by TCR sequencing. Each well held millions of PBMCs cultured with approximately 10 ug/ml peptide pools in IMDM containing about 5% human AB serum and 8 to 10 IU/ml IL-2. On days 3 and 7, half of the culture medium was replaced with fresh IL-2-containing medium. After 9 to 10 days of culture, CD4+ T cells were isolated by negative selection using the EasySep CD4+ T cell isolation kit. Unexposed donor CD4+ T cells were tested for reactivity to SARS-CoV-2 S and N and four common cold coronavirus spike pools, as cell number allowed. Ficoll-Paque Plus gradient centrifugation was used to isolate PBMCs from whole blood, and the isolated PBMCs were then either used fresh or cryopreserved at -140C. In general, triplicate wells were set up for every culture condition. Leukapheresis product for the unexposed donors was bought commercially.

The rearranged segments are TRBV2 and TRBJ2-1, with 7 junctional bases fitting TRBD1. The sample consisted of CD4+ T cells from blood, cultured in vitro. The clonotype was recovered from a human donor in good health. The CDR3: CASSPTGSVYNEQFF. The DNA sequence is as follows: TGTGCCAGCAGTCCGACAGGGAGCGTCTACAATGAGCAGTTCTTC. Here the CDR3 is joined to the reference TRBV2 and TRBJ2-1 genes, and the full variable domain is: EPEVTQTPSHQVTQMGQEVILRCVPISNHLYFYWYRQILGQKVEFLVSFYNNEISEKSEIFDDQFSVERPDGSNFTLKIRSTKLEDSAMYFCASSPTGSVYNEQFFGPGTRLTVL.